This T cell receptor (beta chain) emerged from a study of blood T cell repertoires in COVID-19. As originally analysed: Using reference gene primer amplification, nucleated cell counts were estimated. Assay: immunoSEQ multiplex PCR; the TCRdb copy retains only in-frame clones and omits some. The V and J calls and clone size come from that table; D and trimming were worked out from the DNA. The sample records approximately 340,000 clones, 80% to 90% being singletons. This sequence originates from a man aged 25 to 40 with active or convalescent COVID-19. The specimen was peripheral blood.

The CDR3 reads CASSLMGQGQSPLHF. CDR3 bases: TGTGCCAGCAGCTTAATGGGGCAGGGACAATCACCCCTCCACTTT. The chain combines TRBV7-3 with TRBJ1-6; tentative D call: TRBD1 (6 bases). The CDR3 covers 15 residues. V lost 1 base and J lost 10, with 14 bases in between. Germline CDR1 and CDR2: SGHTA and FQGTGA.